The present T cell receptor beta chain was sequenced within a study of cytomegalovirus exposure and HLA in healthy donors. General observations from the study: V- and J-gene trimming in TCR beta was tied to a missense DCLRE1C variant by an analysis performed later. The majority of CMV-associated TCR beta chains were reported as apparently HLA-restricted in a later analysis. Accurate prediction of HLA-A and HLA-B alleles (for most subjects) was reportedly achieved from TCR beta sequences. The classifier, whose performance was assessed in both the original and validation cohorts, reportedly diagnosed cytomegalovirus status with high specificity and sensitivity.

Comments on this clone: Its matching antigen is unknown.

The CDR3 is 14 amino acids. CDR1 is MNHEY, CDR2 SMNVEV, per germline (reference sequence). Trimming took 0 bases from V and 6 from J, leaving 11 bases between them. Primers included in the PCR were 60 Vbeta and 13 Jbeta primers. Profiling relied on immunoSEQ multiplex PCR, and the TCRdb table lists in-frame clones only, not all of them. This listing includes some 75,000 clones. The sequence was obtained from a man aged 40-49 years in good health and CMV-seronegative. The sequenced material came from PBMCs. The V call is TRBV27, the J call TRBJ1-2; D unclear. This CDR3 reads CASSLSSGLDGYTF. The DNA for the CDR3 is TGTGCCAGCAGTTTATCTTCGGGTCTGGATGGCTACACCTTC.